Below, 20 T cell receptor beta chains from the same sample are listed, as sequenced in a study of shared clonotypes between healthy human individuals. Generated by immunoSEQ multiplex PCR, the TCRdb table keeps only in-frame clones and is missing some. This sample has about 1 million clones, with 75% found just once. Material: memory CD4+ T cells sorted from blood. Regarding subset: CD45RA-negative fraction. These receptor sequences come from a man aged 18 to 29 in good health.

The chain joins TRBV6-6 to TRBJ2-7, with 10 bases fitting TRBD2. J was trimmed by 1 base and V by 2 bases; bases with no gene match: 5. The CDR3 loop spans 16 amino acids. Germline CDR1 reads MNHNY; CDR2 reads SVGAGI (reference sequence). CDR3 bases: TGTGCCAGCAGTTACCCGACGACTAGCGGGTCCTACGAGCAGTACTTC. Translating it yields CASSYPTTSGSYEQYF.

The V and J genes are TRBV6-1 and TRBJ2-7, with no clear D. Trimming shortened V by 4 bases and J by 2 bases, and 12 bases separated the two germline ends. Germline CDR1 MNHNS, CDR2 SASEGT. The CDR3 totals 14 residues. The CDR3 nucleotides read TGTGCCAGCAGTGTGAATGAGAACCCCTACGAGCAGTACTTC. Its translation is CASSVNENPYEQYF.

This clone was detected once. The V call is TRBV25-1, the J call TRBJ2-1; the match to TRBD1 covers 8 bases. V gave up 3 bases and J gave up 6 bases; unmatched junction bases: 10. Per the germline V gene, CDR1 is MGHDK and CDR2 is SYGVNS. This CDR3 region has 16 residues. The CDR3 spells CASSDPGQGRGNEQFF. In DNA, the CDR3 is TGTGCCAGCAGTGACCCTGGACAGGGCCGCGGCAATGAGCAGTTCTTC.

This chain joins TRBV28 and TRBJ2-7, with 12 nucleotides matching TRBD2. This CDR3 has 15 residues. The germline CDR1 and CDR2 sequences are MDHEN and SYDVKM. Trimming took 6 bases from V and 2 from J; bases not matched to a gene: 5. The DNA of the CDR3 is TGTGCCAGCAGAGATCTAGCGGGGGGGACCTACGAGCAGTACTTC. Translating it yields CASRDLAGGTYEQYF.

V is TRBV10-2 and J is TRBJ2-5; possible D gene TRBD1, 6 bases. Trimming stripped 6 bases from V and 3 bases from J, with 17 bases between. CDR3 length equals 15 residues. Germline V CDR1 and CDR2: WSHSY, SAAADI. CDR3 residues: CASRHGQTQKETQYF. Written as DNA, the CDR3 is TGCGCCAGCAGGCATGGACAGACACAAAAAGAGACCCAGTACTTC.

The chain links TRBV18 to TRBJ1-6; 9 bases agree with TRBD1. Germline CDR1 is KGHSH and CDR2 is LQKENI. There are 18 residues in the CDR3. V shed 0 bases, J shed 0 bases, and the junction held 3 bases outside the gene matches. The CDR3 loop is CASSPPGTGSSYNSPLHF. Here the CDR3 DNA reads TGTGCCAGCTCACCACCGGGGACAGGGAGCTCCTATAATTCACCCCTCCACTTT.

V usage is TRBV6-5 and J usage is TRBJ1-1; 8 bases fit TRBD1. The CDR3 runs 15 residues. Germline-derived CDR1 and CDR2 are MNHEY and SVGAGI. V gave up 8 bases and J gave up 2 bases; unmatched junction bases: 10. CDR3 amino acids: CASGTGAPANTEAFF. CDR3 bases: TGTGCCAGCGGGACAGGTGCGCCGGCAAACACTGAAGCTTTCTTT.

The rearrangement joins TRBV11-2 to TRBJ1-6; 9 bases fit TRBD1. In germline, CDR1 is SGHAT, CDR2 FQNNGV. This CDR3 comprises 14 residues. V was pared by 7 bases and J by 9 bases, with 7 bases of the junction left unmatched. In nucleotides, the CDR3 is TGTGCCAGCACCACTACAGGGGGCCGTTCACCCCTCCACTTT. Amino acid sequence: CASTTTGGRSPLHF. The whole variable domain, remainder taken from reference TRBV11-2 and TRBJ1-6, is EAGVAQSPRYKIIEKRQSVAFWCNPISGHATLYWYQQILGQGPKLLIQFQNNGVVDDSQLPKDRFSAERLKGVDSTLKIQPAKLEDSAVYLCASTTTGGRSPLHFGNGTRLTVT.

This chain uses TRBV6-4 with TRBJ2-7; D is unclear. Trimming shortened V by 7 bases and J by 4 bases, and 5 bases separated the two germline ends. Germline CDR1 MRHNA, CDR2 SNTAGT. There are 10 residues in the CDR3. Written as DNA, the CDR3 is TGTGCCAGCATTCCTTACGAGCAGTACTTC. Translation: CASIPYEQYF.

The chain employs TRBV28 and TRBJ1-3; D call uncertain. V shed 2 bases and J shed 0 bases, with 11 bases lying between them. The length of the CDR3 is 16 residues. Germline V gives CDR1 MDHEN, CDR2 SYDVKM. CDR3 coding DNA: TGTGCCAGCAGTTTAGACGGCTCCTACTCTGGAAACACCATATATTTT. Residues: CASSLDGSYSGNTIYF.

The chain employs TRBV6-6 and TRBJ1-5; 9 bases fit TRBD1. Germline V gives CDR1 MNHNY, CDR2 SVGAGI (reference sequence). The CDR3 spans 14 residues. V gave up 7 bases and J gave up 2 bases; unmatched junction bases: 3. The CDR3 DNA reads as TGTGCCAGCACCCGACAGGGGGGCAATCAGCCCCAGCATTTT. Its translation: CASTRQGGNQPQHF.

The chain couples TRBV5-6 to TRBJ1-6; D is perhaps TRBD1 (6 bases). The CDR3 consists of 17 residues. V lost 4 bases and J 12 bases, leaving 26 bases between the germline ends. CDR1 and CDR2 (germline): SGHDT, YYEEEE. CDR3 protein: CASSKRASTGLPGPLHF. Here the CDR3 DNA reads TGTGCCAGCAGCAAACGCGCATCGACAGGCCTCCCGGGACCCCTCCACTTT.

In nucleotides, the CDR3 is TGCGCCAGCAGCCTTTTGTCCGGGACAGGGACGTTGAACACTGAAGCTTTCTTT. It yields the protein CASSLLSGTGTLNTEAFF. This rearrangement joins TRBV5-1 to TRBJ1-1; TRBD1 matches at 9 bases. The CDR3 contains 18 residues. Germline CDR1 is SGHRS and CDR2 is YFSETQ. The V and J ends lost 4 bases and 0 bases, in that order; junction bases with no gene match: 13.

Only a few counts were recorded for this clone. The chain recombines TRBV18 with TRBJ2-2, with D possibly being TRBD1 (6 bases). Germline CDR1 and CDR2: KGHSH and LQKENI. The CDR3 is made up of 16 amino acids. Between the trimmed V and J ends, which lost 3 bases and 0 bases, there was a span of 11 bases. CDR3 loop: CASSPGQIANTGELFF. Here the CDR3 DNA reads TGTGCCAGCTCACCCGGACAGATAGCGAACACCGGGGAGCTGTTTTTT.

This clone occurred once. J is TRBJ2-1 and V is TRBV5-1; 7 nucleotides line up with TRBD2. After removal of 4 bases from V and 6 bases from J, the junction contained 10 bases not matched to a gene. The CDR3 has 15 amino acids. Germline V gene sequence: CDR1 SGHRS, CDR2 YFSETQ. CDR3 DNA: TGCGCCAGCAGCCCCCGGGTAGCGGGCCCCAATGAGCAGTTCTTC. This translates into CASSPRVAGPNEQFF. The complete variable domain, with remaining parts taken from reference TRBV5-1 and TRBJ2-1, reads KAGVTQTPRYLIKTRGQQVTLSCSPISGHRSVSWYQQTPGQGLQFLFEYFSETQRNKGNFPGRFSGRQFSNSRSEMNVSTLELGDSALYLCASSPRVAGPNEQFFGPGTRLTVL.

On this clone itself: An end of the junction differs from the germline gene, which may be a read error. The V gene is TRBV7-7, the J gene TRBJ1-5; no clear D. The germline V gene encodes CDR1 SSHAT and CDR2 FNYEAQ (reference sequence). The CDR3 runs to 13 residues. The CDR3 DNA is TGTGCTAGCAGCTTAAGCCGCAATCAGCCCCAGCATTTT. Translated, it gives CASSLSRNQPQHF.

CDR3 in DNA: TGTGCCAGTACCGGACTAGCGGGAAGGCATGAGCAGTTCTTC. This translates into CASTGLAGRHEQFF. The chain links TRBV19 to TRBJ2-1, with TRBD2 matching over 12 bases. CDR1 LNHDA and CDR2 SQIVND come from the germline V gene (reference sequence). V dropped 7 bases and J dropped 8; count of bases not matched to a gene: 6. The CDR3 totals 14 residues.

The rearrangement uses TRBV6-4 and TRBJ2-3; 10 nucleotides agree with TRBD2. This CDR3 region has 16 residues. Trimming cost V 6 bases and J 3 bases; bases outside gene matches: 9. Germline V gene lookup returns CDR1 MRHNA and CDR2 SNTAGT. The CDR3 nucleotides read TGTGCCAGCAGCCCTCTAGCGGGGGTTAGGACAGATACGCAGTATTTT. This codes for CASSPLAGVRTDTQYF.

The CDR3 is CASSFGAGNSYEQYF. The CDR3 DNA is TGTGCCAGCAGCTTTGGGGCAGGGAATTCCTACGAGCAGTACTTC. This chain links TRBV5-5 with TRBJ2-7; perhaps TRBD1 as D (5 bases). The CDR3 covers 15 residues. CDR1 and CDR2 from the germline V gene are SGHKS and YYEKEE (reference sequence). V was pared by 2 bases and J by 1 base, with 13 bases between.

The chain uses TRBV30 and TRBJ2-1, with a weak D call TRBD2 (5 bases). The CDR3 is 16 residues long. Germline loops: CDR1 GTSNPN, CDR2 SVGIG (reference sequence). V lost 1 base and J 4 bases, leaving 17 bases between the germline ends. DNA for the CDR3: TGTGCCTGGAGTGCCATCGATCGGGGTTCGTACAATGAGCAGTTCTTC. It translates to CAWSAIDRGSYNEQFF. The entire variable domain, with the rest obtained from reference TRBV30 and TRBJ2-1, is as follows: SQTIHQWPATLVQPVGSPLSLECTVEGTSNPNLYWYRQAAGRGLQLLFYSVGIGQISSEVPQNLSASRPQDRQFILSSKKLLLSDSGFYLCAWSAIDRGSYNEQFFGPGTRLTVL.